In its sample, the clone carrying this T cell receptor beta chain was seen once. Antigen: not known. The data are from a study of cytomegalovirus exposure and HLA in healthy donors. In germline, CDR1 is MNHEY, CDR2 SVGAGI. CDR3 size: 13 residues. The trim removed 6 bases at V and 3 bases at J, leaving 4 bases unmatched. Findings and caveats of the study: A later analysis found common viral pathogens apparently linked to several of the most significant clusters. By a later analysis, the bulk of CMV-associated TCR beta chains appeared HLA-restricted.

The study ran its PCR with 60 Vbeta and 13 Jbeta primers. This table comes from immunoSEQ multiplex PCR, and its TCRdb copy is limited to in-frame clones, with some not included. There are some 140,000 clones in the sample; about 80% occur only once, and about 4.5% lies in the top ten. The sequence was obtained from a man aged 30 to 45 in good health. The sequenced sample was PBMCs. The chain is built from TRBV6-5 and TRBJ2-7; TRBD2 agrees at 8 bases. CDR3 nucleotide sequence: TGTGCCAGCAGACGGACTAGCAACTACGAGCAGTACTTC. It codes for CASRRTSNYEQYF.